This is a list of T cell receptor beta chains from one sample in a study of blood T cell repertoires in COVID-19. Here immunoSEQ multiplex PCR was the method, and the copy in TCRdb shows in-frame clones only, minus some. The sample has approximately 250,000 clones, around 88% seen once; the top ten hold approximately 2%. The sample was peripheral blood. These receptors were obtained from a man aged 25-40 years with active or convalescent COVID-19. CDR3s include the opening cysteine and the closing phenylalanine or tryptophan. D genes are given only for firm matches. The listing skips clone size in some rows; elsewhere it reads once, few, many or a size class.

size	D	J	V	DNA	CDR3
NA	NA	TRBJ1-1	TRBV7-9	TGTGCCAGCAGCTCTGGGGCCGGATGGTCGATGGAAGCTTTCTTT	CASSSGAGWSMEAFF
NA	TRBD1	TRBJ1-4	TRBV6-5	TGTGCCAGCAGACCGGACAGGGGAGATGAAAAACTGTTTTTT	CASRPDRGDEKLFF
few	NA	TRBJ2-7	TRBV4-1	TGCGCCAGCAGCCTTGACTTGGGGCCCCAGTCGGAGCAGTACTTC	CASSLDLGPQSEQYF
NA	TRBD1	TRBJ1-3	TRBV25-1	TGTGCCAGCAGAGACAGGGACGGAAACACCATATATTTT	CASRDRDGNTIYF
NA	NA	TRBJ2-2	TRBV24-1	TGTGCCACGTCGCGGCGGGCCGGGGAGCTGTTTTTT	CATSRRAGELFF
NA	TRBD2	TRBJ2-4	TRBV4-1	TGCGCCAGCAGCCAAGATTCTAGCGGGGCAAACATTCAGTACTTC	CASSQDSSGANIQYF
NA	NA	TRBJ2-7	TRBV6-5	TGTGCCAGCAGTTACACGAGACAGGTTTCCTACGAGCAGTACTTC	CASSYTRQVSYEQYF
NA	TRBD2	TRBJ2-5	TRBV7-9	TGTGCCAGCAGCTTAAGCGGGGGGAGCCTCGGCGAGACCCAGTACTTC	CASSLSGGSLGETQYF
NA	TRBD1	TRBJ2-3	TRBV7-3	TGTGCCAGCGCTGAAGACAGGGGAAGGGATACGCAGTATTTT	CASAEDRGRDTQYF
NA	NA	TRBJ1-3	TRBV15	TGTGCCACCAGCAGAGATCGGTTTGCCCACTCTGGAAACACCATATATTTT	CATSRDRFAHSGNTIYF
NA	NA	TRBJ1-2	TRBV5-5	TGTGCCAGCAGCTTGAGGCAGGACTATGGCTACACCTTC	CASSLRQDYGYTF
NA	NA	TRBJ1-3	TRBV21-1	TGTGCCAGCAGCAAAGCCAGCTCTGGAAACACCATATATTTT	CASSKASSGNTIYF
once	TRBD2	TRBJ2-5	TRBV5-1	TGCGCCAGCAGTTACGAAATCCAGCGGGGGGGTTTAGAGACCCAGTACTTC	CASSYEIQRGGLETQYF
NA	NA	TRBJ2-1	TRBV2	TGTGCCATGCATGAGGCCTACAATGAGCAGTTCTTC	CAMHEAYNEQFF
NA	TRBD1	TRBJ1-2	TRBV19	TGTGCCAGTAGTATTTGGGACAGGGATTATGGCTACACCTTC	CASSIWDRDYGYTF
NA	NA	TRBJ1-3	TRBV5-1	TGCGCCAGCAGCCCCGCCGGGAGCTCTGGAAACACCATATATTTT	CASSPAGSSGNTIYF
NA	NA	TRBJ2-3	TRBV14	TGTGCCAGCAGCCAAGGGCGCGGTATCGGCACAGATACGCAGTATTTT	CASSQGRGIGTDTQYF
NA	NA	TRBJ1-4	TRBV10-2	TGCGCCAGCAGTGAAGCGGGGGCGCGGAATGAAAAACTGTTTTTT	CASSEAGARNEKLFF
few	NA	TRBJ1-1	TRBV7-9	TGTGCCAGCAGCCCCCCCGGGGGAGAATTTGAAGCTTTCTTT	CASSPPGGEFEAFF
NA	NA	TRBJ1-2	TRBV6-2/TRBV6-3	TGTGCCAGCGGCCAAAACAGCTATGGCTACACCTTC	CASGQNSYGYTF
NA	NA	TRBJ2-3	TRBV4-3	TGCGCCAGCAGCCAAGAAGGGGCTGGCGGCACAGATACGCAGTATTTT	CASSQEGAGGTDTQYF
NA	NA	TRBJ2-7	TRBV4-1	TGCGCCAGCAGCCGAACAGAGACCTACGAGCAGTACTTC	CASSRTETYEQYF
NA	NA	TRBJ1-2	TRBV5-4	TGTGCCAGCAGCTTGGCCCCGGGGGGGAACTATGGCTACACCTTC	CASSLAPGGNYGYTF
NA	NA	TRBJ2-2	TRBV5-1	TGCGCCAGCAGCACGGGAGAATACACCGGGGAGCTGTTTTTT	CASSTGEYTGELFF
NA	NA	TRBJ1-2	TRBV2	TGTGCCAGCAGTGAACTCCGGGGTTTCTATGGCTACACCTTC	CASSELRGFYGYTF
NA	NA	TRBJ2-3	TRBV5-1	TGCGCCAGCAGCTTGGGGTTGTGGGGCTCTAGCACAGATACGCAGTATTTT	CASSLGLWGSSTDTQYF
NA	NA	TRBJ2-1	TRBV5-6	TGTGCCAGCAGCTTCTTGCCCAGGGAGCAGTTCTTC	CASSFLPREQFF
NA	NA	TRBJ1-4	TRBV7-6	TGTGCCAGCAGCTTAGTAGGGAGCCGCCAAGAAAAACTGTTTTTT	CASSLVGSRQEKLFF
NA	TRBD2	TRBJ2-2	TRBV6-2/TRBV6-3	TGTGCCAGCAGTTATACACGGGGGGGGGCCGTCCCGCCCGGGGAGCTGTTTTTT	CASSYTRGGAVPPGELFF
NA	NA	TRBJ2-2	TRBV11-2	TGTGCCAGCAGCCCCCCGTCGAGAGAGCTGTTTTTT	CASSPPSRELFF
NA	NA	TRBJ1-1	TRBV13	TGTGCCAGCAGCTCACCCCGAGGGAGGGACACTGAAGCTTTCTTT	CASSSPRGRDTEAFF
NA	NA	TRBJ1-1	TRBV19	TGTGCCAGTAGCTCCAGGGGTGAAGCTTTCTTT	CASSSRGEAFF
NA	NA	TRBJ2-7	TRBV3-1/TRBV3-2	TGTGCCAGCAGCCAGTCCAGGGCCGAGCAGTACTTC	CASSQSRAEQYF
NA	TRBD2	TRBJ2-7	TRBV4-2	TGTGCCAGCAGCCAAGCGGGGGGGCAAGATGGAGAGCAGTACTTC	CASSQAGGQDGEQYF
NA	NA	TRBJ2-5	TRBV2	TGTGCCAGCAGTGCCCTCCCCTGGGCTAGCGACCAAGAGACCCAGTACTTC	CASSALPWASDQETQYF
once	TRBD2	TRBJ2-3	TRBV19	TGTGCCAGTAGGGCGGGGCGGCGGGGGGGGCCAGATACGCAGTATTTT	CASRAGRRGGPDTQYF
NA	NA	TRBJ2-7	TRBV25-1	TGTGCCAGCAGTAACACGCACCTAGGCTACGAGCAGTACTTC	CASSNTHLGYEQYF
NA	NA	TRBJ1-5	TRBV5-1	TGCGCCAGCAGCTTCCGACATAGCAATCAGCCCCAGCATTTT	CASSFRHSNQPQHF
NA	TRBD2	TRBJ2-3	TRBV13	TGTGCCAGCAGCAGGTACGGGGGGGCGAGCACAGATACGCAGTATTTT	CASSRYGGASTDTQYF
NA	TRBD2	TRBJ2-7	TRBV14	TGTGCCAGCAGCCTAGTAGCGGGAAGAATCTACGAGCAGTACTTC	CASSLVAGRIYEQYF
NA	NA	TRBJ1-2	TRBV9	TGTGCCAGCAGCGCCCAAACCAGTATTTACACCTTC	CASSAQTSIYTF
NA	NA	TRBJ1-1	TRBV12-3/TRBV12-4	TGTGCCAGCAGTGCAGGGGTGTCAGGAGCTTTCTTT	CASSAGVSGAFF
NA	NA	TRBJ1-1	TRBV24-1	TGTGCCACCAGGGTCGCAGGGGAGGGCTGGGACACTGAAGCTTTCTTT	CATRVAGEGWDTEAFF
NA	TRBD1	TRBJ2-2	TRBV4-2	TGTGCCAGCAGCCCCCGGGACAGGGTAAACTCCGGGGAGCTGTTTTTT	CASSPRDRVNSGELFF
NA	TRBD1	TRBJ2-3	TRBV5-4	TGTGCCAGCCGCCGGGACAGGGAATTAGATACGCAGTATTTT	CASRRDRELDTQYF
NA	TRBD2	TRBJ2-1	TRBV3-1/TRBV3-2	TGTGCCAGCAGCCAGCGGGGGAACTCCTACAATGAGCAGTTCTTC	CASSQRGNSYNEQFF
once	NA	TRBJ1-3	TRBV19	TGTGCCAGTAGTACTGATGGGAGCTCTGGAAACACCATATATTTT	CASSTDGSSGNTIYF
NA	NA	TRBJ2-7	TRBV11-3	TGTGCCAGCGGGGATCAGGGCTACGAGCAGTACTTC	CASGDQGYEQYF
NA	TRBD2	TRBJ2-3	TRBV27	TGTGCCAGCGGATTAGCGGGGGGGTATAACACAGATACGCAGTATTTT	CASGLAGGYNTDTQYF
NA	NA	TRBJ2-5	TRBV5-1	TGCGCCAGCAGCTTCAGAGGGCAAGAGACCCAGTACTTC	CASSFRGQETQYF
few	NA	TRBJ1-1	TRBV18	TGTGCCAGCTCACCATCCCTTGTGACGGAGATGAACACTGAAGCTTTCTTT	CASSPSLVTEMNTEAFF
NA	NA	TRBJ1-2	TRBV5-5	TGTGCCAGCACCCTCCGAACTGGCTATGGCTACACCTTC	CASTLRTGYGYTF
NA	NA	TRBJ2-5	TRBV4-1	TGCGCCAGCAGCCAAGGGCCCGGGGTAGAGGAGACCCAGTACTTC	CASSQGPGVEETQYF
once	NA	TRBJ2-7	TRBV6-5	TGTGCCAGCAGTTACTCGGGGAGGCTCTCCTACGAGCAGTACTTC	CASSYSGRLSYEQYF
NA	TRBD1	TRBJ1-2	TRBV9	TGTGCCAGCAGCGTACTCGGACAGGGGAGCTATGGCTACACCTTC	CASSVLGQGSYGYTF
NA	NA	TRBJ1-6	TRBV10-2	TGCGCCAGCTTATTCGGAAAGGGGAATTCACCCCTCCACTTT	CASLFGKGNSPLHF
NA	NA	TRBJ1-6	TRBV5-6	TGTGCCAGCAGCTATAACACAGGCCCTAATTCACCCCTCCACTTT	CASSYNTGPNSPLHF